This TCR beta chain derives from a study of T cells after yellow fever vaccination. This clonotype was observed a handful of times. TCRdb redid the calling of the 5' RACE reads with MiXCR, one entry per CDR3 protein. The sample yields under 250,000 distinct CDR3 sequences, approximately 3.3% seen once. The starting material was CD4+ T cells sorted from PBMCs, obtained 10 days after the yellow fever booster vaccination. The clonotype originates from a man between 18 and 35 years old who received the YFV17D yellow fever vaccine.

The CDR3 region is CASSYLLGSSYGYTF. The CDR3 nucleotides read TGTGCCAGCAGTTACTTGCTGGGGTCGAGCTATGGCTACACCTTC. V gene TRBV6-6 combines with J gene TRBJ1-2; D unclear. The CDR3 has 15 residues. The V gene lost 1 base and the J gene lost 4 bases, with 13 bases spanning the gap. Germline values: CDR1 MNHNY, CDR2 SVGAGI (reference sequence).